The clone carrying this T cell receptor (beta chain) came up a few times. The sample originates from a study of T-cell memory formation after mild COVID-19. Study-level information: For the most part, TCR clusters were specific to one donor.

MiXCR, applied by TCRdb to the 5' RACE reads, yields one record per CDR3 protein. The repertoire holds more than 450,000 distinct CDR3 sequences, with about 20% as singletons. The source of this sequence is an adult woman who had mild COVID-19 (a few samples of this study predate the infection). Cell type and time point are not known. Material: PBMCs or a T cell subset sorted from them (not recorded which).

CDR3 in amino acids: CASSQDSAGYTEAFF. The DNA for the CDR3 is TGTGCCAGCAGCCAAGATTCGGCAGGGTACACTGAAGCTTTCTTT. The chain uses TRBV3-1 and TRBJ1-1; possibly TRBD1 for D (5 bases). V was pared by 0 bases and J by 3 bases, with 11 bases between. The CDR3 sequence is 15 residues long. Germline V gene lookup returns CDR1 LGHDT and CDR2 YNNKEL (reference sequence).